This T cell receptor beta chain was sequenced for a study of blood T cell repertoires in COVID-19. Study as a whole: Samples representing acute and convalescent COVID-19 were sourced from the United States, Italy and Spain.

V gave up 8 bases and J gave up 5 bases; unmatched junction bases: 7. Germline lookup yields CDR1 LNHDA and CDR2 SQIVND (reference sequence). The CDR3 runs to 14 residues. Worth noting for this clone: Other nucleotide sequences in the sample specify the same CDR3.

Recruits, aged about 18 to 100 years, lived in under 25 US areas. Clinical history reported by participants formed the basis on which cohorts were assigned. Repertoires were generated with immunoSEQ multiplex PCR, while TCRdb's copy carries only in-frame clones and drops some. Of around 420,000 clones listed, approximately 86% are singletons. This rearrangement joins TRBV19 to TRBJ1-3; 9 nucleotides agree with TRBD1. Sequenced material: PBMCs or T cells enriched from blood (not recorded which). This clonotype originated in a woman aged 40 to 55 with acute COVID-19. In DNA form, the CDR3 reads TGTGCCAGTTCTTCGGACAGGGGAAGAAACACCATATATTTT. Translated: CASSSDRGRNTIYF.